The T cell receptor (beta chain) under discussion was sequenced for a study of TIL therapy for anti-PD-1-resistant metastatic lung cancer (dated by TCRdb to 2020 to 2022). Looking at the study overall: Tumors were harvested before any PD-1/PD-L1 blockade; patients then received nivolumab, and those progressing received lymphodepletion, expanded TIL infusion and IL-2. Enrolled patients had a median age of about 50 years (range about 38-75) and a median tumor PD-L1 proportion score of around 6%. The cohort was predominantly lung adenocarcinoma, with several EGFR-mutant and two ALK-rearranged tumors, and half of patients were current or former smokers. A median non-synonymous tumor mutation burden of under 1.9 mutations per megabase was determined across the cohort by whole-exome sequencing. T cell receptor beta sequencing of tumor and peripheral blood served to follow clonotypes across the tumor, the expanded TIL product, and serial blood samples.

As encoded in the germline V gene (reference sequence), CDR1 is SEHNR while CDR2 is FQNEAQ. Counted from cysteine to phenylalanine, this CDR3 has 18 amino acids. Solely the CDR3 DNA is kept, with 54 bases framed from the first base. Trimmed from V: 5 bases; trimmed from J: 0 bases; junction bases lacking a gene match: 9. As concerns this clone: The specificity of this receptor is unknown. Per-base quality was not reported, and no clone a single base away is much larger than it.

The meaning of the sample's time point label: pre-treatment sample, taken before nivolumab and TIL therapy. Between late 2017 and early 2020, a dual-center phase I trial enrolled adults who had stage 4 NSCLC. Samples were obtained from a single-arm, open-label phase I trial in which tumor-infiltrating lymphocyte therapy with nivolumab was evaluated in advanced non-small cell lung cancer. Mononuclear cells from blood collected in EDTA tubes were isolated on a Ficoll gradient and snap-frozen as pellets, and DNA was then extracted using a Qiagen mini-prep kit. The immunoSEQ v3 hsTCRB kit was used to amplify TCR beta CDR3 regions from genomic DNA through bias-controlled multiplex PCR. TCR libraries were sequenced on an Illumina NextSeq 500 to around 2 million read pairs for survey level or about 5-6.5 million for deep level. Per the authors' processing: The immunoSEQ Analyzer software assigned V, D and J genes, filtered out non-productive sequences, and reported clonality. To compare repertoires between infused TIL and blood, productive Simpson clonality was used along with the Morisita overlap index of productive TRB rearrangements. The absolute count of a clonotype in blood was estimated by multiplying the lymphocyte count by the CD3+ fraction and by the productive frequency of the clone. The immuneACCESS repertoire file appears here via TCRdb, limited to in-frame rearrangements. These files lack a portion of the clones; in checked studies, under half of the deficit traces to unresolved V genes, and the cause of the others is not known. V and J calls and clone size are those listed in that table; D and trimming were worked out from the DNA. The sample includes about 15,000 clones, with more than 70% observed a single time. Jointly, the top ten make up around 0.9% of the sample.

Points the paper makes about the study in general: The baseline peripheral repertoire was partially replaced by infused TIL clonotypes, which then decayed over months, and no apparent association between persistence and response was found. The study protocol defined all tumor marker inferences as exploratory. The cohort was highly selected, with more treatment-naive, never-smoker and oncogene-addicted patients than typical, limiting generalizability.

The rearrangement combines TRBV7-9 with TRBJ2-4, and 11 junction bases match TRBD1. The TCR originated in a person aged 30 to 80 with non-small cell lung cancer. This specimen was blood, taken at baseline. The nucleotide sequence is TGTGCCAGCAGCGACCCGGGACAGGGGGGAATAGCCAAAAACATTCAGTACTTC. Translated, it gives CASSDPGQGGIAKNIQYF.